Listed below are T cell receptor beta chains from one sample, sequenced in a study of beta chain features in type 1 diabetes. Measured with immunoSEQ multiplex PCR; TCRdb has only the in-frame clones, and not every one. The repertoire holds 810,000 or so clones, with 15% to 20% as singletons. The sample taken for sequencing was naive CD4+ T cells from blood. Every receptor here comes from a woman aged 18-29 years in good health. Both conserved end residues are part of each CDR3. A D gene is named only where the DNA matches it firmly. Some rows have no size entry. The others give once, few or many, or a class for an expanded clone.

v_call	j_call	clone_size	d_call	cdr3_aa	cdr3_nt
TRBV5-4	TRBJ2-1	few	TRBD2	CASSLGTSGRPDEQFF	TGTGCCAGCAGCTTGGGGACTAGCGGGAGACCAGATGAGCAGTTCTTC
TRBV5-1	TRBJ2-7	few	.	CASSLGLSWEQYF	TGCGCCAGCAGCTTGGGTCTCTCCTGGGAGCAGTACTTC
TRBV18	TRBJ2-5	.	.	CASPPLQAFGETQYF	TGTGCCAGCCCACCACTTCAGGCGTTTGGGGAGACCCAGTACTTC
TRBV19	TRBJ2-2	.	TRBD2	CASSVGTGTSGFGELFF	TGTGCCAGTAGTGTCGGGACCGGGACTAGCGGTTTCGGGGAGCTGTTTTTT
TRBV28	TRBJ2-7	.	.	CASSPLSGSGEQYF	TGTGCCAGCAGTCCCCTCTCAGGGTCTGGCGAGCAGTACTTC
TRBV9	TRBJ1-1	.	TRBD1	CASSVGSGQGIIPEAFF	TGTGCCAGCAGCGTAGGCTCGGGACAGGGTATTATCCCTGAAGCTTTCTTT
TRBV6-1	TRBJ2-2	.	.	CASMLGETGELFF	TGTGCCAGCATGCTGGGGGAGACCGGGGAGCTGTTTTTT
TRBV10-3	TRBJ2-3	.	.	CAIRASNTQYF	TGTGCCATCCGCGCTTCGAATACGCAGTATTTT
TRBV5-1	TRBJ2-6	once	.	CASSLAVGSGANVLTF	TGCGCCAGCAGCTTGGCCGTTGGCTCTGGGGCCAACGTCCTGACTTTC
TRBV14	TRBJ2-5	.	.	CASSQGARAVTETQYF	TGTGCCAGCAGCCAAGGGGCGAGAGCGGTGACAGAGACCCAGTACTTC
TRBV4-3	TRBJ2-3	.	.	CASSQVGLVPDTQYF	TGCGCCAGCAGCCAAGTCGGGCTAGTTCCAGATACGCAGTATTTT
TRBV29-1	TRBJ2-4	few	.	CSVVSLGNIQYF	TGCAGCGTTGTCTCATTAGGGAACATTCAGTACTTC
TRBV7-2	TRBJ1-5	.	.	CASSLMGQPQHF	TGTGCCAGCAGCTTAATGGGCCAGCCCCAGCATTTT
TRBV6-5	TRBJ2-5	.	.	CASSYSRAQQETQYF	TGTGCCAGCAGTTACTCGCGCGCACAGCAAGAGACCCAGTACTTC
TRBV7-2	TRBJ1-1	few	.	CASSDSLYTEAFF	TGTGCCAGCAGCGACAGTCTTTACACTGAAGCTTTCTTT
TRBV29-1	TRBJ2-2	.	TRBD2	CSAQLAGLARGGELFF	TGCAGCGCACAACTAGCGGGACTAGCCCGGGGCGGGGAGCTGTTTTTT
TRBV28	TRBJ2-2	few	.	CASSPLRTANTGELFF	TGTGCCAGCAGTCCTCTGAGGACAGCGAACACCGGGGAGCTGTTTTTT
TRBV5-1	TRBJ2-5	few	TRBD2	CASSIQREAQTQYF	TGCGCCAGCAGCATCCAGCGGGAGGCGCAGACCCAGTACTTC
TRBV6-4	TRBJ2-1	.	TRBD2	CASGLAGYNEQFF	TGTGCCAGCGGGCTAGCGGGGTACAATGAGCAGTTCTTC
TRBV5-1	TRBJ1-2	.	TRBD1	CASSLGDSNYGYTF	TGCGCCAGCAGCCTGGGGGACAGTAACTATGGCTACACCTTC
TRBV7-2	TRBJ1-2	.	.	CASSPTGYTNYGYTF	TGTGCCAGCAGCCCTACAGGATATACTAACTATGGCTACACCTTC
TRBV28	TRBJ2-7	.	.	CASSPSDRIGEQYF	TGTGCCAGCAGTCCCTCAGACCGGATCGGGGAGCAGTACTTC
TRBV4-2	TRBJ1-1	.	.	CASSRGTEAFF	TGTGCCAGCAGCCGAGGCACTGAAGCTTTCTTT
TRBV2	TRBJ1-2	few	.	CASRSGVPNYGYTF	TGTGCCAGCAGATCAGGGGTTCCTAACTATGGCTACACCTTC
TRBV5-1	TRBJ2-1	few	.	CASSFAGPSNNEQFF	TGCGCCAGCAGCTTCGCCGGGCCGAGCAACAATGAGCAGTTCTTC
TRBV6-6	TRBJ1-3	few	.	CASSHVTADSGNTIYF	TGTGCCAGCAGTCACGTTACGGCTGACTCTGGAAACACCATATATTTT
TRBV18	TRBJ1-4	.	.	CASSPGADEKLFF	TGTGCCAGCTCACCGGGGGCGGATGAAAAACTGTTTTTT
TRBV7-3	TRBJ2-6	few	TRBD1	CASSPMDRGTSGANVLTF	TGTGCCAGCAGCCCGATGGACAGGGGGACGTCTGGGGCCAACGTCCTGACTTTC
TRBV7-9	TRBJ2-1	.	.	CASSLDYGREVGINEQFF	TGTGCCAGCAGCTTAGATTATGGCAGGGAAGTTGGGATCAATGAGCAGTTCTTC
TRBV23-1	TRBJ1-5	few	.	CASSQRGGGQPQHF	TGCGCCAGCAGTCAACGCGGGGGCGGTCAGCCCCAGCATTTT
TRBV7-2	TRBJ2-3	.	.	CASSLGMGATDTQYF	TGTGCCAGCAGCCTAGGGATGGGTGCCACAGATACGCAGTATTTT
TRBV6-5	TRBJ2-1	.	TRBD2	CASSYSASGRNEQFF	TGTGCCAGCAGTTACTCGGCCAGCGGGAGGAATGAGCAGTTCTTC
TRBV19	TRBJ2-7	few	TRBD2	CASSVRGDSYEQYF	TGTGCCAGTAGTGTGCGGGGGGACTCCTACGAGCAGTACTTC
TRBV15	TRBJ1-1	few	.	CATSRQGGNTEAFF	TGTGCCACCAGCAGACAGGGAGGAAACACTGAAGCTTTCTTT
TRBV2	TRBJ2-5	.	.	CASSLDATQYF	TGTGCCAGCAGCCTAGATGCGACCCAGTACTTC
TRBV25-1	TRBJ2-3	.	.	CASSDPTDIRALAYF	TGTGCCAGCAGTGACCCTACGGATATCCGAGCATTAGCGTATTTT
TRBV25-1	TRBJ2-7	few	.	CASSERQVPYEQYF	TGTGCCAGCAGTGAACGACAGGTTCCCTACGAGCAGTACTTC
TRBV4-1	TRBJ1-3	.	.	CASSLDRGGTGNTIYF	TGCGCCAGCAGCCTGGACCGAGGCGGGACTGGAAACACCATATATTTT
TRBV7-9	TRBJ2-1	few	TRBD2	CASSLIVGLAGTNEQFF	TGTGCCAGCAGCTTAATAGTCGGTCTAGCGGGAACGAATGAGCAGTTCTTC
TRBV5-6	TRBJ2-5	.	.	CASSLGLQETQYF	TGTGCCAGCAGCTTGGGTCTCCAAGAGACCCAGTACTTC
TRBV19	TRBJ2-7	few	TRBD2	CASSIQTSETYEQYF	TGTGCCAGTAGTATACAGACTAGCGAGACATACGAGCAGTACTTC
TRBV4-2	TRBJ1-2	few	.	CASSQDFPNGYTF	TGTGCCAGCAGCCAAGATTTCCCCAATGGCTACACCTTC
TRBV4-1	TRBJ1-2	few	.	CASSQGDWANYGYTF	TGCGCCAGCAGCCAAGGGGACTGGGCTAACTATGGCTACACCTTC
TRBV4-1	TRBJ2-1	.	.	CASSQGGQATWEQFF	TGCGCCAGCAGCCAGGGAGGACAGGCGACGTGGGAGCAGTTCTTC
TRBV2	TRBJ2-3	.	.	CARGGPGVTDTQYF	TGTGCCAGGGGCGGGCCTGGGGTAACAGATACGCAGTATTTT
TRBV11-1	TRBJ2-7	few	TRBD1	CASSKGQNYEQYF	TGTGCCAGCAGCAAGGGACAGAACTACGAGCAGTACTTC
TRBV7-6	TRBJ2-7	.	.	CASSLEPKGGEQYF	TGTGCCAGCAGCTTAGAGCCTAAAGGGGGCGAGCAGTACTTC
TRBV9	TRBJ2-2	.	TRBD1	CASTRQGQGELFF	TGTGCCAGCACCCGACAGGGGCAAGGGGAGCTGTTTTTT
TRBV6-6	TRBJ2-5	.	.	CASSYQGGNPNF	TGTGCCAGCAGTTATCAGGGGGGAAACCCCAACTTC
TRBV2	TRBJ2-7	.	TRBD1	CASSELGQRSSYEQYF	TGTGCCAGCAGTGAACTGGGACAGCGTAGCTCCTACGAGCAGTACTTC
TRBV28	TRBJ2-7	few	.	CASSGDSRPYEQYF	TGTGCCAGCAGTGGGGACTCCCGACCTTACGAGCAGTACTTC
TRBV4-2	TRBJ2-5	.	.	CASSQDSGFQETQYF	TGTGCCAGCAGCCAAGATTCAGGCTTCCAAGAGACCCAGTACTTC
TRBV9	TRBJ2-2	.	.	CASSVSSTGELFF	TGTGCCAGCAGCGTATCATCCACCGGGGAGCTGTTTTTT
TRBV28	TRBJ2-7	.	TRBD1	CASSPPGQGSHEQYF	TGTGCCAGCAGTCCCCCCGGACAGGGATCCCACGAGCAGTACTTC
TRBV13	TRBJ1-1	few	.	CASSLEAGETEAFF	TGTGCCAGCAGCTTAGAGGCAGGTGAAACTGAAGCTTTCTTT
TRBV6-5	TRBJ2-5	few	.	CASSLARETQYF	TGTGCCAGCAGTCTAGCGAGGGAGACCCAGTACTTC